This TCR beta chain originates from a study of beta chain features in type 1 diabetes. Investigators reverse transcribed all isolated RNA, so they sequenced expressed TCRB transcripts. Assay used: immunoSEQ multiplex PCR; TCRdb lists only in-frame clones, some missing. The table has 300,000 to 400,000 clones, 13% seen once. Findings and limits, study-wide: Across all four CD4+ subsets, people with type 1 diabetes showed modestly shorter TCRB CDR3s.

This clone was seen more than once but under ten times. Its antigen is not known. Germline assignment: CDR1 SGDLS and CDR2 YYNGEE. The CDR3 spans 15 residues. The V gene end was trimmed by 2 bases and the J gene end by 4 bases; junction bases not matched to a gene: 4. The chain combines TRBV9 with TRBJ2-7; 12 bases match TRBD1. This receptor was identified in a woman aged 18-29 years with type 1 diabetes. The sequenced sample was naive CD4+ T cells from blood. CDR3 amino acids: CASSVRDRGHYEQYF. The CDR3 nucleotides read TGTGCCAGCAGCGTCCGGGACAGGGGGCATTACGAGCAGTACTTC.